Reported below is one T cell receptor beta chain. The data were produced by immunoSEQ multiplex PCR, yet TCRdb's version contains in-frame clones alone and is incomplete. The sample has 200,000 to 250,000 clones, around 82% seen once. Trimming stripped 4 bases from V and 5 bases from J, with 12 bases between. This CDR3 is built from 13 residues. CDR1 is SGHNT, CDR2 YYREEE, per germline (reference sequence). This sample is part of a study of blood T cell repertoires in COVID-19. This sequence joins TRBV5-4 and TRBJ1-1, with a weak D call TRBD1 (5 bases). The source of this sequence is a woman in her thirties or forties with acute COVID-19. Input material: PBMCs or T cells enriched from blood (not recorded which). This CDR3 reads CASSQNQGTEAFF. CDR3 sequence (DNA): TGTGCCAGCAGCCAGAATCAGGGTACTGAAGCTTTCTTT.